This TCR beta chain was observed in a study of shared clonotypes between healthy human individuals (dated by TCRdb to 2020 to 2021). Regarding the complete study: The cohort included three men and a couple of women between 18 and 49 years of age. To increase sequencing depth and limit assay-specific biases, different laboratories used diverse techniques to prepare libraries and sequence TCR repertoires. Each donor's leukapheresis produced roughly between roughly 0.85 and 10 billion PBMCs. To estimate repertoire size and how much clonotypes are shared between individuals, the study performed deep sequencing of blood TCR repertoires from about five healthy adults. For each donor, CD4 naive and CD4 memory were each given three plates, CD8 naive was given two plates, and CD8 memory was given one plate.

For this clone: This receptor's antigen is unknown. The input lacks base qualities; no much larger clone sits a single base away.

Results and caveats for the whole study, not just this receptor: Sampling was limited to blood, and TCR repertoires in tissue likely differ from TCR repertoires in blood. Estimated clonotype richness was generally larger for naive than for memory subsets. Pairwise subsampling led to the expectation that sequencing depth would affect the degree of clonotype sharing among donors. Because the study included only a small number of donors, the genetic and exposure-history diversity represented was limited. Even with the large sequencing depth, rarefaction of the sorted-subset datasets indicated that sequencing was incomplete. Sharing across several donors was observed for 5% to 6.5% of naive CD4, around 3.5% of naive CD8, roughly 2.4% of memory CD4, and roughly 0.4% of memory CD8 clonotypes. Higher generation probabilities were observed for clonotypes shared by all four sorted-subset donors than for non-shared clonotypes.

Using the deep immunoSEQ assay, TCR CDR3 regions were amplified from genomic DNA by multiplex PCR. For each cell subset, the extracted genomic DNA was distributed evenly across all wells of several immunoSEQ 96-well plates, and each plate served as one replicate. For sorted subsets, roughly 200 ng genomic DNA, equal to 30,000 or so T cell genomes, was loaded into each replicate PCR. Purified libraries were measured with a Qubit 3.0 fluorometer, size-checked on a Bioanalyzer 2100, and measured again with the KAPA Library Quantification kit. Every immunoSEQ 96-well plate was sequenced on a separate single-read 150-cycle Illumina NextSeq 550 flow cell. On the study's bioinformatics: The immunoSEQ output contained only junctional sequences without quality scores, so filtering could not match that applied to full-length reads. To assign V/J genes and CDR3, sequences were annotated against IMGT germline references using PyIR, a Python wrapper for IgBLAST v1.9. Reads were filtered out if the reads had weak V/J assignments (E-value above 1e-6), no CDR3, stop codons, out-of-frame junctions, or ambiguous translated residues. V3J clonotypes were defined as sequences sharing an identical inferred V gene, J gene, and CDR3 amino acid sequence. Percentage overlap between repertoires was calculated by dividing the number of shared unique clonotypes by the size of the smaller repertoire. Repertoire richness was assessed with RTK rarefaction, the Chao1 estimator, and Recon v2.1 estimates of unobserved clonotypes. OLGA was used to compute generation probabilities for all TCRbeta clonotypes that the gDNA method yielded from four donors. Here the immuneACCESS table is served through TCRdb, limited to in-frame sequences with V and J called. Missing clones are a known gap in these copies; in checked studies unresolved V genes cover under half, and the rest lacks a known reason. V, J and clone size derive from that table, while D and trimming were established from the DNA sequence. The sample table shows approximately 1,000,000 clones, and approximately 75% are seen once. The biggest ten clones account for about 0.94% of the sample.

Donors were healthy HIV-negative adults with no recently reported acute infections or vaccinations. Every donor was a Caucasian adult living in Nashville, Tennessee, USA. CD4+ T cells were enriched by magnetic negative selection, after which naive cells were positively selected on CD45RA and the negative fraction was taken as the memory subset. Blood was obtained by leukapheresis, after which PBMCs were separated by Ficoll-Histopaque density gradient centrifugation and cryopreserved in liquid nitrogen vapor phase. Analytical flow cytometry was used to check the purity and quantity of every magnetically sorted T cell population. From each sorted fraction, genomic DNA was isolated and quantified by UV absorbance on a Nanodrop 2000c. The V end gives up 4 bases and the J end 3 bases, leaving 5 bases in the junction not matched to a gene. Measured from the cysteine to the phenylalanine, the CDR3 is 15 residues long. Just CDR3 DNA is preserved here, 45 bases in frame from base 1. The CDR1 and CDR2 encoded by the germline V gene are MGHDK and SYGVNS.

The rearranged chain carries TRBV25-1 and TRBJ2-3; TRBD1 lines up with 9 middle nucleotides. The sample comprised memory CD4+ T cells from PBMCs. The cell subset or site label here, explained by the study, means: CD45RA-negative fraction. This TCR derives from a man between 18 and 29 years old in good health. Some clones in this sample may be carry-over from other donors' samples. The CDR3 region reads CASSVRDRVTDTQYF. The DNA sequence is TGTGCCAGCAGTGTAAGGGACAGGGTAACAGATACGCAGTATTTT. Where the CDR3 stops, the reference TRBV25-1 and TRBJ2-3 genes take over; the full variable domain is EADIYQTPRYLVIGTGKKITLECSQTMGHDKMYWYQQDPGMELHLIHYSYGVNSTEKGDLSSESTVSRIRTEHFPLTLESARPSHTSQYLCASSVRDRVTDTQYFGPGTRLTVL.